This TCR beta chain comes out of a study of blood T cell repertoires in COVID-19. Study in general: The United States, Italy and Spain supplied acute and convalescent COVID-19 samples. From T cells, B-cell-depleted T cells, or PBMCs came the material, which was cDNA or gDNA.

As processed by the authors: By means of reference gene primer amplification, nucleated cell counts were estimated. The table came from immunoSEQ multiplex PCR; TCRdb's copy has only in-frame clones and leaves some out. The DNA gave D and trimming, while V, J and clone size come from that table. This sample has fewer than 400,000 clones, with more than 85% found just once. CDR3 size: 14 residues. CDR1 is SGHTA and CDR2 is FQGTGA in the germline V gene. V lost 5 bases and J lost 11; bases outside the gene matches: 4. This chain joins TRBV7-3 and TRBJ2-3, with 16 bases aligning to TRBD2. The clonotype originates from a human donor in a cohort sampled during active COVID-19. The sample consisted of peripheral blood. Here the CDR3 reads CASSAGLAGGKQYF. The CDR3 DNA is TGTGCCAGCAGCGCGGGACTAGCGGGAGGGAAGCAGTATTTT.